Listed below are T cell receptor beta chains from one sample, sequenced in a study of T-cell reconstitution after alpha-beta-depleted transplantation in children. Each CDR3 protein gets one entry after TCRdb re-called the PCR reads with MiXCR. The data contain about 830,000 distinct CDR3 sequences, about 15% of them singletons. This sample comprised PBMCs, mostly from graft donor cells, obtained 360 days after TCRalphabeta/CD19-depleted stem cell transplant. The source of these receptors is a male patient younger than 18 who had a stem cell transplant for acute lymphoblastic leukemia, so the T cells may come from the graft donor. The CDR3 runs from the conserved cysteine through the conserved F or W. A D gene is named only where the DNA matches it firmly. Rows may omit the clone size; those that give it use once, few, many or a size class.

d_gene: -
v_gene: TRBV12-3/TRBV12-4
len: 15
j_gene: TRBJ1-3
abundance: -
CDR3nt: TGTGCCAGCAGATTTCAGGGTCGCTCTGGAAACACCATATATTTT
CDR3aa: CASRFQGRSGNTIYF

d_gene: -
v_gene: TRBV6-5
len: 16
j_gene: TRBJ2-7
abundance: -
CDR3nt: TGTGCCAGCAGTTCCGCGACATGGCCCCAGAAATACGAGCAGTACTTC
CDR3aa: CASSSATWPQKYEQYF

d_gene: -
v_gene: TRBV6-1
len: 15
j_gene: TRBJ2-7
abundance: few
CDR3nt: TGTGCCAGCAGCCCCTCTCGGACGAATGATTACGAGCAGTACTTC
CDR3aa: CASSPSRTNDYEQYF

d_gene: -
v_gene: TRBV20-1
len: 13
j_gene: TRBJ1-2
abundance: -
CDR3nt: TGCAGTGCTAGAATCCCGGGTTACTATGGCTACACCTTC
CDR3aa: CSARIPGYYGYTF

d_gene: -
v_gene: TRBV5-1
len: 14
j_gene: TRBJ2-7
abundance: few
CDR3nt: TGCGCCAGCAGCCAAACAGGTGTCCGCTACGAGCAGTACTTC
CDR3aa: CASSQTGVRYEQYF

d_gene: TRBD2
v_gene: TRBV12-3/TRBV12-4
len: 16
j_gene: TRBJ2-1
abundance: many
CDR3nt: TGTGCCAGCAGTTCCCTCCAGGGACTAGGTTACAATGAGCAGTTCTTC
CDR3aa: CASSSLQGLGYNEQFF

d_gene: -
v_gene: TRBV19
len: 13
j_gene: TRBJ2-5
abundance: -
CDR3nt: TGTGCCAGTAGTATAGATAAAGGGAAGACCCAGTACTTC
CDR3aa: CASSIDKGKTQYF

d_gene: TRBD1
v_gene: TRBV20-1
len: 18
j_gene: TRBJ2-3
abundance: -
CDR3nt: TGCAGTGCTAGAGAGACGGAGGTGAAGGGGGCTTTCTCAGATACGCAGTATTTT
CDR3aa: CSARETEVKGAFSDTQYF

d_gene: TRBD1
v_gene: TRBV5-1
len: 14
j_gene: TRBJ1-3
abundance: many
CDR3nt: TGCGCCAGCAGCTTACAGGGGTCTGGAAACACCATATATTTT
CDR3aa: CASSLQGSGNTIYF

d_gene: -
v_gene: TRBV5-1
len: 16
j_gene: TRBJ2-1
abundance: many
CDR3nt: TGCGCCAGCAGGGAACCGGGACGGAAGAAACACAATGAGCAGTTCTTC
CDR3aa: CASREPGRKKHNEQFF

d_gene: -
v_gene: TRBV7-3
len: 18
j_gene: TRBJ2-2
abundance: -
CDR3nt: TGTGCCAGCAGCCCAATATTTGGGGGGAGTATTAACACCGGGGAGCTGTTTTTT
CDR3aa: CASSPIFGGSINTGELFF

d_gene: -
v_gene: TRBV12-3/TRBV12-4
len: 15
j_gene: TRBJ2-5
abundance: few
CDR3nt: TGTGCCAGCAGTTTCGGGGGGCCACGGCGAGAGACCCAGTACTTC
CDR3aa: CASSFGGPRRETQYF

d_gene: TRBD1
v_gene: TRBV12-3/TRBV12-4
len: 18
j_gene: TRBJ2-3
abundance: -
CDR3nt: TGTGCCAGCTGTTTAGCGCTAGGGGACAGGGAGAACACAGATACGCAGTATTTT
CDR3aa: CASCLALGDRENTDTQYF

d_gene: TRBD2
v_gene: TRBV2
len: 16
j_gene: TRBJ2-5
abundance: -
CDR3nt: TGTGCCAGCAGTGAAGGGATAGCGGGACCAGTGGGGACCCAGTACTTC
CDR3aa: CASSEGIAGPVGTQYF

d_gene: TRBD1
v_gene: TRBV5-1
len: 14
j_gene: TRBJ2-7
abundance: -
CDR3nt: TGCGCCAGCAGCTGGACAGGGAAAGGCAACGAGCAGTACTTC
CDR3aa: CASSWTGKGNEQYF

d_gene: TRBD2
v_gene: TRBV25-1
len: 20
j_gene: TRBJ2-7
abundance: -
CDR3nt: TGTGCCAGCAGTCCCCTCGGGACTAGCGGGAGGGCAGGAGTCTCCTACGAGCAGTACTTC
CDR3aa: CASSPLGTSGRAGVSYEQYF

d_gene: TRBD2
v_gene: TRBV11-2
len: 14
j_gene: TRBJ2-7
abundance: -
CDR3nt: TGTGCCAGCAGCCCCCAACTAGCGGGAGGCGAGCAGTACTTC
CDR3aa: CASSPQLAGGEQYF

d_gene: -
v_gene: TRBV25-1
len: 14
j_gene: TRBJ1-1
abundance: few
CDR3nt: TGTGCCAGCAGTGGTACCGGCTGGAACACTGAAGCTTTCTTT
CDR3aa: CASSGTGWNTEAFF

d_gene: -
v_gene: TRBV10-3
len: 12
j_gene: TRBJ1-5
abundance: many
CDR3nt: TGTGCCATCAAGGACCACAATCAGCCCCAGCATTTT
CDR3aa: CAIKDHNQPQHF

d_gene: TRBD2
v_gene: TRBV27
len: 16
j_gene: TRBJ2-4
abundance: -
CDR3nt: TGTGCCAGCAGTCCTACGGGACTAGCGGGAGAAGGCATTCAGTACTTC
CDR3aa: CASSPTGLAGEGIQYF

d_gene: -
v_gene: TRBV20-1
len: 14
j_gene: TRBJ2-2
abundance: many
CDR3nt: TGCAGTGCTAGTGGCTACCAAAACACCGGGGAGCTGTTTTTT
CDR3aa: CSASGYQNTGELFF

d_gene: -
v_gene: TRBV7-7
len: 15
j_gene: TRBJ2-2
abundance: few
CDR3nt: TGTGCCAGCAGCTCCCCTAACGGGAGTGGCGGGGAGCTGTTTTTT
CDR3aa: CASSSPNGSGGELFF

d_gene: TRBD1
v_gene: TRBV3-1
len: 16
j_gene: TRBJ1-2
abundance: -
CDR3nt: TGTGCCAGCAGCCGAGGACAGGGAACATCTAACTATGGCTACACCTTC
CDR3aa: CASSRGQGTSNYGYTF

d_gene: -
v_gene: TRBV5-1
len: 15
j_gene: TRBJ2-2
abundance: few
CDR3nt: TGCGCCAGCAGCTTGGGATCCCTGAACACCGGGGAGCTGTTTTTT
CDR3aa: CASSLGSLNTGELFF

d_gene: -
v_gene: TRBV29-1
len: 17
j_gene: TRBJ2-3
abundance: many
CDR3nt: TGCAGCGTCGCCCCCTTCGTCCCCCAATCCGGGGTCTATACGCAGTATTTT
CDR3aa: CSVAPFVPQSGVYTQYF

d_gene: TRBD1
v_gene: TRBV30
len: 13
j_gene: TRBJ1-2
abundance: -
CDR3nt: TGTGCCGGATCGGACAGGCCGAACTATGGCTACACCTTC
CDR3aa: CAGSDRPNYGYTF

d_gene: TRBD1
v_gene: TRBV24-1
len: 16
j_gene: TRBJ2-3
abundance: -
CDR3nt: TGTGCCACCAGTGATTCAGGGGGCTCCTCCACAGATACGCAGTATTTT
CDR3aa: CATSDSGGSSTDTQYF

d_gene: -
v_gene: TRBV7-2
len: 15
j_gene: TRBJ2-5
abundance: few
CDR3nt: TGTGCCAGCAGCTTACAAGCGATGTACCAAGAGACCCAGTACTTC
CDR3aa: CASSLQAMYQETQYF

d_gene: -
v_gene: TRBV20-1
len: 15
j_gene: TRBJ2-4
abundance: few
CDR3nt: TGCAGTGCTAGAAGAAGGGAAGCTGGGGGGAACATTCAGTACTTC
CDR3aa: CSARRREAGGNIQYF

d_gene: -
v_gene: TRBV2
len: 11
j_gene: TRBJ1-1
abundance: few
CDR3nt: TGTGCCAGCTTCCGGGGACAACAAGCTTTCTTT
CDR3aa: CASFRGQQAFF

d_gene: TRBD1
v_gene: TRBV29-1
len: 13
j_gene: TRBJ1-2
abundance: few
CDR3nt: TGCAGCGTTGAAGTGAGCAGGGGGCATGGCTACACCTTC
CDR3aa: CSVEVSRGHGYTF

d_gene: TRBD1
v_gene: TRBV5-8
len: 14
j_gene: TRBJ2-7
abundance: -
CDR3nt: TGTGCCAGCAACTTACGGACAGGAGGCTACGAGCAGTACTTC
CDR3aa: CASNLRTGGYEQYF

d_gene: TRBD2
v_gene: TRBV5-1
len: 17
j_gene: TRBJ2-1
abundance: -
CDR3nt: TGCGCCAGCAGCTTGGTGGCGGGAGGGCTTAGCGACAATGAGCAGTTCTTC
CDR3aa: CASSLVAGGLSDNEQFF

d_gene: -
v_gene: TRBV15
len: 12
j_gene: TRBJ2-2
abundance: -
CDR3nt: TGTGCCACCAGCAGGCGAACCGGGGAGCTGTTTTTT
CDR3aa: CATSRRTGELFF

d_gene: TRBD1
v_gene: TRBV20-1
len: 14
j_gene: TRBJ1-1
abundance: few
CDR3nt: TGCAGTGCTAGACGGACAGGGGGGAACACTGAAGCTTTCTTT
CDR3aa: CSARRTGGNTEAFF

d_gene: TRBD1
v_gene: TRBV10-2
len: 14
j_gene: TRBJ1-6
abundance: many
CDR3nt: TGCGCCAGCAGACGGACAGGGGGCAATTCACCCCTCCACTTT
CDR3aa: CASRRTGGNSPLHF

d_gene: -
v_gene: TRBV7-9
len: 15
j_gene: TRBJ1-1
abundance: many
CDR3nt: TGTGCCAGCAGCTTATGGAATAGCATGAACACTGAAGCTTTCTTT
CDR3aa: CASSLWNSMNTEAFF

d_gene: -
v_gene: TRBV7-8
len: 12
j_gene: TRBJ2-7
abundance: few
CDR3nt: TGTGCCAGCAGCTTGGCCTGGTACGAGCAGTACTTC
CDR3aa: CASSLAWYEQYF

d_gene: -
v_gene: TRBV14
len: 13
j_gene: TRBJ1-1
abundance: -
CDR3nt: TGTGCCAGCAGCCCGTGGGGGGGACCTGAAGCTTTCTTT
CDR3aa: CASSPWGGPEAFF

d_gene: -
v_gene: TRBV4-1
len: 16
j_gene: TRBJ2-5
abundance: few
CDR3nt: TGCGCCAGCAGCCCATCTCGGACACCTCAACAAGAGACCCAGTACTTC
CDR3aa: CASSPSRTPQQETQYF

d_gene: -
v_gene: TRBV4-2
len: 16
j_gene: TRBJ2-7
abundance: -
CDR3nt: TGTGCCAGCAGCCAAGATGGTAACGGGAGAGGCTACGAGCAGTACTTC
CDR3aa: CASSQDGNGRGYEQYF

d_gene: -
v_gene: TRBV6-5
len: 15
j_gene: TRBJ2-5
abundance: few
CDR3nt: TGTGCCAGCAGTTACATCGGGACGGGACAAGGGACCCAGTACTTC
CDR3aa: CASSYIGTGQGTQYF

d_gene: -
v_gene: TRBV6-1
len: 13
j_gene: TRBJ1-2
abundance: -
CDR3nt: TGTGCCAGCAGCGACGTAGGGTCCTATGGCTACACCTTC
CDR3aa: CASSDVGSYGYTF

d_gene: TRBD2
v_gene: TRBV5-1
len: 14
j_gene: TRBJ2-5
abundance: -
CDR3nt: TGCGCCAGCAGCGCAACCGGGAGGGGGGAGACCCAGTACTTC
CDR3aa: CASSATGRGETQYF

d_gene: -
v_gene: TRBV30
len: 12
j_gene: TRBJ2-3
abundance: many
CDR3nt: TGTGCCTGGAGTCACCGGGACCCAAGGCAGTATTTT
CDR3aa: CAWSHRDPRQYF

d_gene: TRBD2
v_gene: TRBV29-1
len: 13
j_gene: TRBJ2-1
abundance: once
CDR3nt: TGCAGCGGCAGACTAGCGGGAGACAATGAGCAGTTCTTC
CDR3aa: CSGRLAGDNEQFF

d_gene: TRBD1
v_gene: TRBV5-1
len: 14
j_gene: TRBJ1-1
abundance: -
CDR3nt: TGCGCCAGCAGCGTCCGGGACAGGGGGAATGGGGCTTTCTTT
CDR3aa: CASSVRDRGNGAFF